Listed below are T cell receptor beta chains from one sample, sequenced in a study of T-cell reconstitution after alpha-beta-depleted transplantation in children. From the PCR reads, TCRdb called clonotypes with MiXCR, one entry per CDR3 protein. The data show nearly 250,000 distinct CDR3 sequences, less than 9% seen once. Material: PBMCs, mostly from graft donor cells, obtained 180 days after TCRalphabeta/CD19-depleted stem cell transplant. These receptors all stem from a male patient younger than 18 who had a stem cell transplant for acute lymphoblastic leukemia, so the T cells may come from the graft donor. Each CDR3 is given with its conserved first and last residue. D genes are given only for firm matches. Not every row has a clone size; where given, it reads once, few, many or a size class.

abundance,v_gene,d_gene,len,j_gene,CDR3aa,CDR3nt
NA,TRBV12-3/TRBV12-4,NA,13,TRBJ2-7,CASSPGPPGEQYF,TGTGCCAGCAGTCCAGGGCCACCCGGCGAGCAGTACTTC
many,TRBV21-1,NA,17,TRBJ1-5,CASSPKGGRGSNQPQHF,TGTGCCAGCAGCCCAAAAGGGGGGCGCGGGAGCAATCAGCCCCAGCATTTT
many,TRBV4-3,TRBD1,16,TRBJ2-7,CASSQDRAGGGNEQYF,TGCGCCAGCAGCCAAGATAGGGCAGGGGGTGGTAACGAGCAGTACTTC
many,TRBV6-2/TRBV6-3,TRBD1,16,TRBJ2-7,CASSFPAGTGPYEQYF,TGTGCCAGCAGTTTCCCGGCCGGGACAGGACCCTACGAGCAGTACTTC
many,TRBV9,TRBD2,15,TRBJ2-5,CASSVALAGKETQYF,TGTGCCAGCAGCGTAGCCCTAGCGGGGAAAGAGACCCAGTACTTC
many,TRBV2,NA,16,TRBJ2-5,CASRRSGLGYQETQYF,TGTGCCAGCAGGAGATCGGGACTGGGGTACCAAGAGACCCAGTACTTC
many,TRBV4-3,TRBD2,16,TRBJ2-2,CASSQAGRGDTGELFF,TGCGCCAGCAGCCAAGCCGGGAGGGGGGACACCGGGGAGCTGTTTTTT
many,TRBV7-8,NA,15,TRBJ1-2,CASSLDSAGNYGYTF,TGTGCCAGCAGCTTAGATTCGGCAGGGAACTATGGCTACACCTTC
many,TRBV7-2,NA,16,TRBJ1-5,CASSFRQGSGNQPQHF,TGTGCCAGCAGCTTCCGGCAGGGCTCGGGCAATCAGCCCCAGCATTTT
many,TRBV21-1,NA,15,TRBJ1-2,CASSSRQGTNYGYTF,TGTGCCAGCAGCAGTCGACAGGGAACTAACTATGGCTACACCTTC
many,TRBV9,TRBD2,21,TRBJ2-2,CASSVFSGGASGPVNTGELFF,TGTGCCAGCAGCGTATTCTCGGGGGGGGCTAGCGGGCCTGTGAACACCGGGGAGCTGTTTTTT
many,TRBV3-1,NA,12,TRBJ2-6,CASSSRPLVLTF,TGTGCCAGCAGCTCTCGACCACTTGTCCTGACTTTC
many,TRBV12-3/TRBV12-4,NA,12,TRBJ2-1,CASSFWGRGKFF,TGTGCCAGCAGTTTTTGGGGGAGAGGGAAGTTCTTC
many,TRBV11-2,TRBD2,16,TRBJ2-1,CASSLTSGSPYNEQFF,TGTGCCAGCAGCTTAACTAGCGGGAGCCCCTACAATGAGCAGTTCTTC
many,TRBV10-3,NA,15,TRBJ1-1,CAISERGAGNTEAFF,TGTGCCATCAGTGAGAGAGGAGCTGGGAACACTGAAGCTTTCTTT
many,TRBV29-1,NA,17,TRBJ1-2,CSVEDRGVTGSDRGYTF,TGCAGCGTTGAAGATCGGGGAGTGACGGGCAGTGATAGGGGCTACACCTTC
many,TRBV7-2,NA,12,TRBJ1-2,CASTRGYYGYTF,TGTGCCAGCACCAGGGGCTACTATGGCTACACCTTC
many,TRBV4-1,TRBD1,15,TRBJ1-5,CASSEWDSSNQPQHF,TGCGCCAGCAGCGAATGGGACAGTAGCAATCAGCCCCAGCATTTT
many,TRBV4-3,NA,14,TRBJ1-5,CASSQVGGRQPQHF,TGCGCCAGCAGCCAAGTGGGGGGGCGGCAGCCCCAGCATTTT
few,TRBV20-1,NA,10,TRBJ1-6,CSARDMALHF,TGCAGTGCTAGGGACATGGCCCTCCACTTT
many,TRBV27,NA,15,TRBJ1-5,CASSRYRDKGQPQHF,TGTGCCAGCAGTCGATACAGGGACAAGGGTCAGCCCCAGCATTTT
many,TRBV5-4,NA,16,TRBJ2-7,CASSLDRNRGSYEQYF,TGTGCCAGCAGCTTGGATCGGAATAGGGGCTCCTACGAGCAGTACTTC
many,TRBV5-6,TRBD1,15,TRBJ2-3,CASSPRQGAIYTQYF,TGTGCCAGCAGCCCAAGACAGGGGGCCATATATACGCAGTATTTT
many,TRBV5-1,TRBD1,15,TRBJ2-5,CASSSGDRAQETQYF,TGCGCCAGCAGCTCTGGGGACAGGGCCCAAGAGACCCAGTACTTC
few,TRBV11-2,NA,18,TRBJ2-1,CASSLRHSSVRSYNEQFF,TGTGCCAGCAGCTTAAGGCACTCCTCAGTTCGATCCTACAATGAGCAGTTCTTC
many,TRBV20-1,NA,12,TRBJ1-2,CSATRPNYGYTF,TGCAGTGCTACTCGGCCCAACTATGGCTACACCTTC
many,TRBV27,TRBD1,12,TRBJ1-5,CASSFPGGPQHF,TGTGCCAGCAGTTTCCCAGGGGGGCCCCAGCATTTT
many,TRBV18,NA,14,TRBJ2-7,CASSPAPGLYEQYF,TGTGCCAGCTCACCGGCCCCCGGCTTGTACGAGCAGTACTTC
many,TRBV10-3,NA,14,TRBJ1-1,CAISGAGGNTEAFF,TGTGCCATCAGTGGGGCGGGGGGGAACACTGAAGCTTTCTTT
many,TRBV10-3,TRBD2,14,TRBJ2-1,CAISKREPYNEQFF,TGTGCCATCAGTAAGCGGGAGCCCTACAATGAGCAGTTCTTC
many,TRBV6-2/TRBV6-3,TRBD2,17,TRBJ2-1,CASSYHGTSGANNEQFF,TGTGCCAGCAGTTACCATGGGACTAGCGGGGCCAACAATGAGCAGTTCTTC